The entry below describes one TCR beta chain. Its antigen remains undetermined. No base-level quality is on record; no much larger clone is a single base apart. TCRbeta CDR3 regions were amplified from genomic DNA by means of the immunoSEQ Assay, a bias-controlled multiplex PCR. The published analysis was carried out like this. The number of nucleated cells in each sample was estimated from the amplification of reference gene primers within the assay. To quantify the absolute abundance of each unique TCRbeta CDR3 rearrangement, sequence reads were collapsed and filtered. For each sample, productive Simpson clonality was calculated as the square root of Simpson's diversity index over productive rearrangements. The table was pulled from immuneACCESS by TCRdb, which kept in-frame rearrangements only. Such tables lose some clones; where checked, under half of the loss comes from unresolved V genes, and the rest has no known cause. That table furnishes V, J and clone size, whereas the DNA furnished D and trimming. The sample table holds about 36,000 clones, of which about nine tenths were seen once. Roughly 5.2% of the sample belongs to the ten largest clones.

These data are taken from a study of blood T cell repertoires in COVID-19 (dated by TCRdb to about 2020). For context, the study as a whole: The collaborator samples originated in the United States, Italy and Spain and spanned the acute and convalescent phases of COVID-19. Where HLA class I and class II types were available, the types were taken from metadata supplied by the sample provider, not from assay-based typing. Deeply sampled blood TCRbeta repertoires from subjects exposed to, actively infected with, or recovered from COVID-19 were included in the dataset. Samples were obtained from the ongoing ImmuneRACE study (first 160 participants) and from some 1,300 subjects provided by 6 global collaborators. A de-identified subject ID, COVID-19 status, age in years and sex were almost always included in the sample metadata. The material from the prospective study consisted of cDNA or gDNA derived from T cells, B-cell-depleted T cells, or PBMCs. A freely available public database, intended as a resource for researchers studying the immune response to SARS-CoV-2, is where the repertoires were released.

Trimming costs V 6 bases and J 2 bases, and their ends lie 8 bases apart. From cysteine to phenylalanine, the CDR3 is 13 amino acids long. Left in the record is the CDR3 DNA by itself, 39 bases read in frame from the first base. Sequences MDHEN (CDR1) and SYDVKM (CDR2) are obtained from the germline V gene. Whole blood was collected in K2EDTA tubes by collaborating institutions according to the institutions' own protocols. Collaborator samples were shipped for TCRbeta analysis as frozen whole blood, isolated PBMCs, or DNA extracted from either sample type. Results and caveats for the whole study, not just this receptor: How much clinical and demographic metadata was included differed by source and by participant, and the metadata was provided uncurated.

This chain joins TRBV28 to TRBJ1-3, with the D segment identity uncertain. The specimen sequenced was peripheral blood. The receptor comes from a human donor in a cohort sampled during active COVID-19. The sequence in DNA is TGTGCCAGCAGGCGGCTGGCTGGAAACACCATATATTTT. This translates into CASRRLAGNTIYF. The entire variable domain, with the stretches around the CDR3 drawn from the reference TRBV28 and TRBJ1-3 proteins, is DVKVTQSSRYLVKRTGEKVFLECVQDMDHENMFWYRQDPGLGLRLIYFSYDVKMKEKGDIPEGYSVSREKKERFSLILESASTNQTSMYLCASRRLAGNTIYFGEGSWLTVV.